Presented here are 28 T cell receptor beta chains from one specimen sequenced in a study of cytomegalovirus exposure and HLA in healthy donors. Produced via immunoSEQ multiplex PCR; TCRdb's table is partial and in-frame only. The data hold roughly 75,000 clones, with 94% observed a single time. Specimen: PBMCs. The receptor set was obtained from a woman aged 18-35 years in good health and CMV-seronegative.

The J gene is TRBJ2-3, the V gene TRBV19, with 13 bases fitting TRBD2. This CDR3 has 15 amino acids. In germline, CDR1 is LNHDA, CDR2 SQIVND (reference sequence). The V and J ends lost 5 bases and 6 bases, in that order; junction bases with no gene match: 5. CDR3 sequence (DNA): TGTGCCAGTAGTGCACTAGCGGGGGGGCTTGATACGCAGTATTTT. Translated, it gives CASSALAGGLDTQYF.

V gene TRBV10-3 combines with J gene TRBJ2-7; D perhaps matches TRBD1 (5 bases). CDR1 and CDR2 from the germline V gene are ENHRY and SYGVKD. The V end lost 2 bases, the J end lost 4 bases, and 12 bases lay between the germline ends. This CDR3 spans 14 amino acids. In DNA form, the CDR3 reads TGTGCCATCAGTGAGGGCGCAGGGCATTACGAGCAGTACTTC. Its protein product is CAISEGAGHYEQYF.

The chain joins TRBV7-9 to TRBJ1-2; the D is unclear. V lost 1 base to trimming and J lost 3 bases, with 9 bases between them. From germline, CDR1 is SEHNR and CDR2 FQNEAQ (reference sequence). The CDR3 spans 14 residues. CDR3 protein: CASSLGTEYYGYTF. The CDR3 coding sequence is TGTGCCAGCAGCTTAGGTACAGAGTACTATGGCTACACCTTC.

The chain is built from TRBV28 and TRBJ1-5; D might be TRBD1 (5 bases). Trimming took off 4 bases at V and 2 bases at J, with 27 bases between the two ends. This CDR3 spans 20 amino acids. Germline V gene data show CDR1 as MDHEN and CDR2 as SYDVKM. The CDR3 is CASSSIMGRGKGGGNQPQHF. CDR3 DNA: TGTGCCAGCAGTTCAATTATGGGTCGGGGGAAGGGCGGTGGCAATCAGCCCCAGCATTTT.

The rearrangement joins TRBV19 to TRBJ1-5; TRBD1 agrees at 8 bases. Per the germline V gene, CDR1 is LNHDA and CDR2 is SQIVND (reference sequence). The CDR3 is 18 residues long. V was pared by 3 bases and J by 0 bases, with 10 bases of the junction left unmatched. The CDR3 is CASSMRTGSPYSNQPQHF. Written as DNA, the CDR3 is TGTGCCAGTAGTATGCGGACAGGGTCCCCTTATAGCAATCAGCCCCAGCATTTT.

This chain joins TRBV5-1 and TRBJ1-2; D gene uncertain. The CDR3 extends over 15 amino acids. The germline V gene has CDR1 SGHRS and CDR2 YFSETQ. Trimming stripped 0 bases from V and 9 bases from J, with 18 bases between. Here the CDR3 reads CASSLGWQEVKSYTF. The CDR3 bases are TGCGCCAGCAGCTTGGGGTGGCAGGAGGTTAAGAGCTACACCTTC.

The chain combines TRBV5-1 with TRBJ2-7; D is perhaps TRBD2 (5 bases). This CDR3 has 14 residues. Germline values: CDR1 SGHRS, CDR2 YFSETQ. Between the trimmed V and J ends, which lost 4 bases and 2 bases, there was a span of 13 bases. CDR3 in DNA: TGCGCCAGCAGCCCCCGGACTCTAACCTACGAGCAGTACTTC. As protein: CASSPRTLTYEQYF.

V gene TRBV2 combines with J gene TRBJ2-7, with D tentatively TRBD2 (5 bases). In germline, CDR1 is SNHLY, CDR2 FYNNEI. The CDR3 length is 14 residues. V was clipped by 7 bases and J by 0 bases, with 13 bases between them. CDR3: CASTNPDYSYEQYF. For the CDR3, the DNA is TGTGCCAGCACCAATCCAGACTACTCCTACGAGCAGTACTTC.

This chain joins TRBV7-9 and TRBJ2-3, with no clear D. The germline CDR1 and CDR2 sequences are SEHNR and FQNEAQ (reference sequence). The CDR3 consists of 14 residues. The V end was cut by 5 bases, the J end by 2 bases, with 11 bases between. CDR3 sequence (DNA): TGTGCCAGCAGCCACGACTCCGACACAGATACGCAGTATTTT. Residues: CASSHDSDTDTQYF.

CDR3: CASRDQGAVSSPLHF. Here the CDR3 DNA reads TGTGCCAGCAGAGACCAGGGGGCTGTAAGTTCACCCCTCCACTTT. This chain joins TRBV6-5 and TRBJ1-6, with 8 nucleotides matching TRBD1. This CDR3 has 15 amino acids. Germline V gives CDR1 MNHEY, CDR2 SVGAGI. J gave up 9 bases and V 6 bases, and 10 bases lay outside the gene matches.

The chain uses TRBV7-9 and TRBJ2-7; D ambiguous. Germline V gene sequence: CDR1 SEHNR, CDR2 FQNEAQ (reference sequence). The CDR3 is 12 amino acids. V shed 2 bases and J shed 5 bases, with 7 bases lying between them. For the CDR3, the DNA is TGTGCCAGCAGCTTAAGCAATAACGAGCAGTACTTC. Amino acids: CASSLSNNEQYF.

The V and J genes are TRBV27 and TRBJ2-3, with D perhaps TRBD1 (6 bases). The germline CDR1 and CDR2 sequences are MNHEY and SMNVEV (reference sequence). V was cut by 3 bases and J by 9 bases, with 13 bases left in between. The CDR3 consists of 13 residues. The CDR3 loop reads CASSFGLGGTQYF. The CDR3 region has the DNA TGTGCCAGCAGTTTTGGCCTTGGGGGCACGCAGTATTTT.

The rearrangement joins TRBV18 to TRBJ1-1; 8 bases are a match to TRBD1. This CDR3 is 14 amino acids long. Germline lookup yields CDR1 KGHSH and CDR2 LQKENI. J lost 5 bases, V lost 4 bases, and 6 bases had no gene match. For the CDR3, the DNA is TGTGCCAGCTCACTTAAACAGGGGGAGACTGAAGCTTTCTTT. It specifies CASSLKQGETEAFF. The entire variable domain, with the rest obtained from reference TRBV18 and TRBJ1-1, is as follows: NAGVMQNPRHLVRRRGQEARLRCSPMKGHSHVYWYRQLPEEGLKFMVYLQKENIIDESGMPKERFSAEFPKEGPSILRIQQVVRGDSAAYFCASSLKQGETEAFFGQGTRLTVV.

This chain links TRBV7-9 with TRBJ1-2; possibly TRBD1 for D (5 bases). V was pared by 1 base and J by 8 bases, with 5 bases between. Germline V gives CDR1 SEHNR, CDR2 FQNEAQ (reference sequence). The CDR3 has 11 amino acids. In DNA form, the CDR3 reads TGTGCCAGCAGCTTAGAGGGGGGCTACACCTTC. This sequence encodes CASSLEGGYTF.

This chain links TRBV13 with TRBJ2-1; TRBD2 might be the D (5 bases). Trimming cost V 6 bases and J 4 bases, with 7 bases left between them. Germline values: CDR1 PRHDT, CDR2 FYEKMQ (reference sequence). This CDR3 comprises 12 residues. CDR3 coding DNA: TGTGCCAGCAGTAGAGGGTACAATGAGCAGTTCTTC. This sequence encodes CASSRGYNEQFF. Full variable domain (remainder filled in from reference TRBV13 and TRBJ2-1): AAGVIQSPRHLIKEKRETATLKCYPIPRHDTVYWYQQGPGQDPQFLISFYEKMQSDKGSIPDRFSAQQFSDYHSELNMSSLELGDSALYFCASSRGYNEQFFGPGTRLTVL.

CDR3 residues: CATSRDYEYSNQPQHF. The CDR3 region has the DNA TGTGCCACCAGCAGAGATTACGAGTATAGCAATCAGCCCCAGCATTTT. The chain links TRBV15 to TRBJ1-5; no reliable D call. CDR1 and CDR2 from the germline V gene are LNHNV and YYDKDF (reference sequence). The CDR3 loop spans 16 amino acids. Trimming stripped 0 bases from V and 0 bases from J, with 9 bases between.

This clone was observed a handful of times. This CDR3 is CASRNRGLENSPLHF. CDR3 nucleotide sequence: TGTGCCAGCAGGAACAGGGGGCTGGAGAATTCACCCCTCCACTTT. This rearrangement joins TRBV6-5 to TRBJ1-6, with 9 bases fitting TRBD1. The CDR3 loop spans 15 amino acids. V shed 6 bases, J shed 7 bases, and the junction held 7 bases outside the gene matches. Germline CDR1 reads MNHEY; CDR2 reads SVGAGI.

In this sample, this clone turned up once. The chain joins TRBV6-5 to TRBJ2-7; 7 bases are shared with TRBD1. The V gene end was trimmed by 5 bases and the J gene end by 3 bases; junction bases not matched to a gene: 7. The CDR3 runs to 14 residues. CDR1 is MNHEY, CDR2 SVGAGI, per germline. CDR3 amino acids: CASSQGESGYEQYF. The CDR3 nucleotides read TGTGCCAGCAGTCAGGGGGAGTCGGGCTACGAGCAGTACTTC.

This rearrangement joins TRBV5-8 to TRBJ1-5; 7 bases are shared with TRBD1. V was pared by 0 bases and J by 4 bases, with 4 bases of the junction left unmatched. This CDR3 is built from 15 residues. Germline V gene lookup returns CDR1 SGHTS and CDR2 YDEGEE. CDR3 protein: CASSLGWDSNQPQHF. CDR3 DNA: TGTGCCAGCAGCTTGGGATGGGACAGTAATCAGCCCCAGCATTTT.

The chain employs TRBV21-1 and TRBJ2-6; the table assigns TRBD1, which was not confirmed against the DNA. TRBV21-1 constitutes a pseudogene. The CDR3 runs to 17 residues. The CDR3 DNA reads as TGTGCCAGCAGCAGTGGACAGGGTCACTCTGGGGCCAACGTCCTGACTTTC. This sequence encodes CASSSGQGHSGANVLTF.

The CDR3, as DNA: TGTGCCAGCAGTCACGGGACTAGCGGGGGCTACGAGCAGTACTTC. This sequence encodes CASSHGTSGGYEQYF. The chain employs TRBV28 and TRBJ2-7; the match to TRBD2 covers 14 bases. Germline values: CDR1 MDHEN, CDR2 SYDVKM. The trim removed 5 bases at V and 3 bases at J, leaving 3 bases unmatched. This CDR3 comprises 15 residues. Based on the CDR3 plus reference TRBV28 and TRBJ2-7, the full variable domain is DVKVTQSSRYLVKRTGEKVFLECVQDMDHENMFWYRQDPGLGLRLIYFSYDVKMKEKGDIPEGYSVSREKKERFSLILESASTNQTSMYLCASSHGTSGGYEQYFGPGTRLTVT.

This clone was observed once. The chain joins TRBV5-6 to TRBJ2-5; a weak D match, TRBD1 (6 bases). CDR3 length equals 13 residues. Germline values: CDR1 SGHDT, CDR2 YYEEEE. V was shortened by 4 bases and J by 2 bases, with 9 bases between the two germline ends. Here the CDR3 reads CASSRGQQETQYF. The CDR3 nucleotides are TGTGCCAGCAGCAGAGGACAGCAAGAGACCCAGTACTTC.

This chain connects TRBV7-9 to TRBJ1-2; D remains ambiguous. Germline V gene sequence: CDR1 SEHNR, CDR2 FQNEAQ (reference sequence). Trimming shortened V by 2 bases and J by 4 bases, and 11 bases separated the two germline ends. This CDR3 region has 14 residues. This CDR3 reads CASSLNSGGYGYTF. CDR3 nucleotides: TGTGCCAGCAGCTTAAATTCTGGCGGCTATGGCTACACCTTC. Based on the CDR3 plus reference TRBV7-9 and TRBJ1-2, the full variable domain is DTGVSQNPRHKITKRGQNVTFRCDPISEHNRLYWYRQTLGQGPEFLTYFQNEAQLEKSRLLSDRFSAERPKGSFSTLEIQRTEQGDSAMYLCASSLNSGGYGYTFGSGTRLTVV.

The chain uses TRBV7-6 and TRBJ1-1; a possible D gene is TRBD1 (5 bases). The CDR3 contains 14 residues. From germline, CDR1 is SGHVS and CDR2 FNYEAQ. Between the trimmed V and J ends, which lost 3 bases and 8 bases, there was a span of 16 bases. CDR3 sequence reads: CASSLAGEAGEAFF. The DNA of the CDR3 is TGTGCCAGCAGCTTGGCGGGGGAAGCGGGAGAAGCTTTCTTT.

The chain links TRBV5-6 to TRBJ2-7, with D possibly being TRBD1 (6 bases). CDR3 length: 15 amino acids. V lost 2 bases to trimming and J lost 3 bases, with 15 bases between them. Germline V gene lookup returns CDR1 SGHDT and CDR2 YYEEEE. The CDR3, as DNA: TGTGCCAGCAGCTTTTTTCGTACAGGGTTCTACGAGCAGTACTTC. This codes for CASSFFRTGFYEQYF.

The chain links TRBV5-6 to TRBJ1-2, with no clear D. Trimming removed 2 bases from V and 8 bases from J, with 16 bases in between. This CDR3 comprises 14 residues. CDR1 SGHDT and CDR2 YYEEEE come from the germline V gene. The CDR3 bases are TGTGCCAGCAGCTTCGGACCCGGGGTCGGAGGCTACACCTTC. Translating gives CASSFGPGVGGYTF.

The chain links TRBV19 to TRBJ1-5; D not resolved. The V gene's germline CDR1 is LNHDA and CDR2 SQIVND (reference sequence). The ends were cut back, 3 bases at V and 0 bases at J, with 15 bases in the middle. This CDR3 region has 17 residues. In DNA, the CDR3 is TGTGCCAGTAGTATGAGGAGGTCGGTCGGTAGCAATCAGCCCCAGCATTTT. Translating it yields CASSMRRSVGSNQPQHF.

V usage is TRBV4-1 and J usage is TRBJ2-1; TRBD2 is a possible D gene (6 bases). The CDR3 spans 17 residues. Germline CDR1 reads MGHRA; CDR2 reads YSYEKL. Deletions cut 3 bases from V and 1 base from J, with 16 bases between. The CDR3 region is CASSHSLGLSSYNEQFF. CDR3 DNA: TGCGCCAGCAGCCACAGCTTAGGACTAAGTTCCTACAATGAGCAGTTCTTC.